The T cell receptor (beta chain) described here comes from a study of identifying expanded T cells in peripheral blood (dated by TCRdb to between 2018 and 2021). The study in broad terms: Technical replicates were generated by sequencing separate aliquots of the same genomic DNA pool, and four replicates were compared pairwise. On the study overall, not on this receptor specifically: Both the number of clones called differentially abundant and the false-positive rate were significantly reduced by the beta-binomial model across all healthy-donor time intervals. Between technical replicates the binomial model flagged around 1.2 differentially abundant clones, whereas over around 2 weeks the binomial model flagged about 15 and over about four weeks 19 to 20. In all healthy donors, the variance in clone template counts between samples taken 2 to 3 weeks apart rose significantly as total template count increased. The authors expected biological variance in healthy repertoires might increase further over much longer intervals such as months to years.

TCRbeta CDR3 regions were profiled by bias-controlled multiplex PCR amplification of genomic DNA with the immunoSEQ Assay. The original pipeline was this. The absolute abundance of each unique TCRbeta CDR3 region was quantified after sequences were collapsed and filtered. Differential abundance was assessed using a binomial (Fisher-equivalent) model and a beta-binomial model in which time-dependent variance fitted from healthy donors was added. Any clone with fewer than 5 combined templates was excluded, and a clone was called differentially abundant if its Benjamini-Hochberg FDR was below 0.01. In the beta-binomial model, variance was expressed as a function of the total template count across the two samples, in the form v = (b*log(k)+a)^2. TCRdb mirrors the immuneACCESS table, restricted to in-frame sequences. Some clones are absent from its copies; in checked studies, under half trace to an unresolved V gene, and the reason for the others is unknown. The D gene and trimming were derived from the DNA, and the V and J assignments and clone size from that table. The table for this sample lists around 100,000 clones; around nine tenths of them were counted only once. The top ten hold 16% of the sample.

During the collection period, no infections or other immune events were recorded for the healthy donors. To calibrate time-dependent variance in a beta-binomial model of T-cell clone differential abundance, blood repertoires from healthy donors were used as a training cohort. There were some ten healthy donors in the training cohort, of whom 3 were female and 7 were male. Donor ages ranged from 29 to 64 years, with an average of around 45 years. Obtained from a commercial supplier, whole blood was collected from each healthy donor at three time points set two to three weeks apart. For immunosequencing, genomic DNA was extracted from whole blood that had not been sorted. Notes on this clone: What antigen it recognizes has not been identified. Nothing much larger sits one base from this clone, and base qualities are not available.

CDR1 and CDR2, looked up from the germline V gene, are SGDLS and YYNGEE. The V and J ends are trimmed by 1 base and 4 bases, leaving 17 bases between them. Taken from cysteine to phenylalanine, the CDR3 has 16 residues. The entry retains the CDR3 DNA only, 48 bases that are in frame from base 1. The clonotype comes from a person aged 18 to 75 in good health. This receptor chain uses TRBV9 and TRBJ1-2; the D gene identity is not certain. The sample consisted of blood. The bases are TGTGCCAGCAGCGTATCTGGCCGCGGGAGTCCCTATGGCTACACCTTC. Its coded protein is CASSVSGRGSPYGYTF.